The 23 T cell receptor beta chains listed next were all sequenced from one sample in a study of shared clonotypes between healthy human individuals. Here immunoSEQ multiplex PCR was the method, and the copy in TCRdb shows in-frame clones only, minus some. The sample holds over a million clones, about four fifths seen once. Sequenced sample: memory CD4+ T cells from PBMCs. The subset here: CD45RA-negative fraction. The receptors here all came from a man younger than 35 in good health. Some clones in this sample may be carry-over from other donors' samples.

The chain recombines TRBV6-5 with TRBJ2-3; D might be TRBD2 (7 bases). Germline loops: CDR1 MNHEY, CDR2 SVGAGI. The CDR3 totals 14 residues. Trimming left V 6 bases short and J 2 bases short, with 12 bases between. The CDR3 is CASRRGPYTDTQYF. The CDR3 nucleotides are TGTGCCAGCAGGCGGGGGCCTTACACAGATACGCAGTATTTT.

The rearrangement links TRBV27 to TRBJ2-5; no definite D call. V lost 6 bases to trimming and J lost 2 bases, with 10 bases between them. The germline V gene has CDR1 MNHEY and CDR2 SMNVEV (reference sequence). CDR3 size: 13 residues. CDR3 amino acids: CASRRHQQETQYF. CDR3 nucleotides: TGTGCCAGCAGGAGACATCAACAAGAGACCCAGTACTTC.

V usage is TRBV7-8 and J usage is TRBJ1-5; maybe TRBD1 (5 bases). Germline CDR1 SGHVS, CDR2 FQNEAQ. This CDR3 region has 15 residues. V was shortened by 8 bases and J by 4 bases, with 18 bases between the two germline ends. The CDR3 reads CASRPGGGSNQPQHF. The DNA for the CDR3 is TGTGCCAGCCGACCGGGGGGAGGGTCAAATCAGCCCCAGCATTTT.

The V and J genes are TRBV27 and TRBJ1-5; D is undetermined. The ends were cut back, 6 bases at V and 0 bases at J, with 6 bases in the middle. This CDR3 has 13 residues. Germline loops: CDR1 MNHEY, CDR2 SMNVEV (reference sequence). In DNA, the CDR3 is TGTGCCAGCAGACGCTATAGCAATCAGCCCCAGCATTTT. It encodes CASRRYSNQPQHF.

The chain uses TRBV5-1 and TRBJ2-2; 8 bases line up with TRBD2. Trimming cost V 0 bases and J 3 bases; bases outside gene matches: 7. This CDR3 contains 17 residues. Germline V gene lookup returns CDR1 SGHRS and CDR2 YFSETQ. The CDR3 loop reads CASSLGIGRADTGELFF. The CDR3 nucleotides read TGCGCCAGCAGCTTGGGGATCGGGAGGGCCGACACCGGGGAGCTGTTTTTT.

The chain couples TRBV28 to TRBJ1-5; TRBD1 agrees at 8 bases. J was trimmed by 0 bases and V by 5 bases; bases with no gene match: 9. The germline V gene has CDR1 MDHEN and CDR2 SYDVKM. This CDR3 has 17 amino acids. The CDR3 nucleotides read TGTGCCAGCAGTCCATTCCAGGGGGCATATAGCAATCAGCCCCAGCATTTT. Translated: CASSPFQGAYSNQPQHF.

The chain employs TRBV19 and TRBJ1-5; D call uncertain. The CDR3 runs 13 residues. With 3 bases removed from V and 6 bases from J, the gap between germline ends came to 9 bases. Per germline, CDR1 LNHDA and CDR2 SQIVND (reference sequence). The CDR3 loop reads CASSIRVGQPQHF. In DNA form, the CDR3 reads TGTGCCAGTAGTATCCGGGTGGGTCAGCCCCAGCATTTT.

V is TRBV5-1 and J is TRBJ1-2, with D tentatively TRBD1 (6 bases). The V and J ends lost 5 bases and 8 bases respectively, with 16 bases between them. There are 13 residues in the CDR3. Germline CDR1 SGHRS, CDR2 YFSETQ. Here the CDR3 DNA reads TGCGCCAGCAGACCACAGGGATCGGAGGGCTACACCTTC. Protein product: CASRPQGSEGYTF.

V usage is TRBV7-2 and J usage is TRBJ2-3, with D perhaps matching TRBD1 (6 bases). This CDR3 spans 14 amino acids. Trimming took 3 bases from V and 6 from J, leaving 13 bases between them. From germline, CDR1 is SGHTA and CDR2 FQGNSA. CDR3 nucleotide sequence: TGTGCCAGCAGCTTGAATTCAGGGGCGGATACGCAGTATTTT. Its protein is CASSLNSGADTQYF.

The gene calls are TRBV6-1 and TRBJ2-7, with D uncertain. Germline values: CDR1 MNHNS, CDR2 SASEGT. The CDR3 sequence is 12 residues long. V was trimmed by 6 bases and J by 3 bases, leaving 9 bases between them. CDR3: CASRPPGYEQYF. Here the CDR3 DNA reads TGTGCCAGCAGGCCCCCGGGCTACGAGCAGTACTTC.

The chain couples TRBV10-3 to TRBJ2-1; 9 bases map to TRBD2. This CDR3 has 15 residues. Losses at the gene ends were 6 bases for V and 7 bases for J; bases not matched to a gene: 10. From germline, CDR1 is ENHRY and CDR2 SYGVKD. CDR3 DNA sequence: TGTGCCATCAGGGTTAGCGGGAGTCAGCTGAATGAGCAGTTCTTC. Translating gives CAIRVSGSQLNEQFF.

The genes are TRBV4-3 and TRBJ2-7; D might be TRBD1 (5 bases). Germline V gives CDR1 LGHNA, CDR2 YSLEER. The CDR3 consists of 13 residues. V was shortened by 3 bases and J by 7 bases, with 13 bases between the two germline ends. CDR3: CASSQEGVGEQYF. DNA of the CDR3: TGCGCCAGCAGCCAGGAAGGGGTCGGGGAGCAGTACTTC.

The chain links TRBV21-1 to TRBJ1-1; the table's D call TRBD1 went unverified against the DNA. TRBV21-1 is a pseudogene. The CDR3 spans 14 residues. The CDR3 bases are TGTGCCAGCAGCCCCCCGCCAGGGTACACTGAAGCTTTCTTT. It is translated as CASSPPPGYTEAFF.

This chain uses TRBV7-9 with TRBJ2-1; tentatively, D is TRBD2 (6 bases). CDR3 length: 14 amino acids. V was trimmed by 1 base and J by 9 bases, leaving 13 bases between them. CDR1 SEHNR and CDR2 FQNEAQ come from the germline V gene (reference sequence). The chain's CDR3 is CASSLVGGRPEQFF. CDR3 bases: TGTGCCAGCAGCTTAGTCGGAGGGCGGCCTGAGCAGTTCTTC.

The rearrangement links TRBV6-1 to TRBJ1-2, with D hard to call. The CDR3 is 13 amino acids. CDR1 is MNHNS, CDR2 SASEGT, per germline. Between the trimmed V and J ends, which lost 11 bases and 0 bases, there was a span of 13 bases. The CDR3 loop reads CAGTGGANYGYTF. The DNA for the CDR3 is TGTGCCGGTACGGGTGGGGCTAACTATGGCTACACCTTC.

The chain joins TRBV7-9 to TRBJ1-2; 10 bases agree with TRBD1. Trimming cost V 9 bases and J 8 bases; bases outside gene matches: 9. The CDR3 is made up of 13 amino acids. Germline CDR1 SEHNR, CDR2 FQNEAQ (reference sequence). The CDR3 nucleotides read TGTGCCAGTGGGACAGGGGCCATTGGGGGCTACACCTTC. As protein: CASGTGAIGGYTF.

Remarks on this clone: Other DNA sequences within the sample encode an identical CDR3. The rearrangement uses TRBV2 and TRBJ2-2, with unresolved D. Between the trimmed V and J ends, which lost 6 bases and 6 bases, there was a span of 8 bases. In germline, CDR1 is SNHLY, CDR2 FYNNEI. CDR3 length equals 12 residues. CDR3 sequence reads: CASSGDAGELFF. CDR3 nucleotides: TGTGCCAGCAGCGGAGATGCCGGGGAGCTGTTTTTT.

The gene calls are TRBV28 and TRBJ1-2, with unresolved D. Trimming took off 10 bases at V and 2 bases at J, with 11 bases between the two ends. This CDR3 has 12 residues. Germline CDR1 reads MDHEN; CDR2 reads SYDVKM. In DNA, the CDR3 is TGTGCCACCAAAACGGGGAACTATGGCTACACCTTC. It is translated as CATKTGNYGYTF.

This chain connects TRBV30 to TRBJ2-7; the D gene is possibly TRBD1 (5 bases). From germline, CDR1 is GTSNPN and CDR2 SVGIG (reference sequence). V lost 4 bases to trimming and J lost 2 bases, with 12 bases between them. The CDR3 spans 13 residues. This CDR3 reads CAWTRKGPYEQYF. The CDR3 region has the DNA TGTGCCTGGACTCGGAAGGGGCCCTACGAGCAGTACTTC. The full variable domain, its missing parts supplied by reference TRBV30 and TRBJ2-7, is SQTIHQWPATLVQPVGSPLSLECTVEGTSNPNLYWYRQAAGRGLQLLFYSVGIGQISSEVPQNLSASRPQDRQFILSSKKLLLSDSGFYLCAWTRKGPYEQYFGPGTRLTVT.

V is TRBV7-9 and J is TRBJ1-5; no clear D. V was cut by 2 bases and J by 4 bases, with 9 bases left in between. The germline CDR1 and CDR2 sequences are SEHNR and FQNEAQ (reference sequence). The CDR3 contains 14 residues. CDR3 nucleotide sequence: TGTGCCAGCAGCTTATGGTCAGAGAATCAGCCCCAGCATTTT. Translating it yields CASSLWSENQPQHF.

The chain joins TRBV18 to TRBJ2-3, with D perhaps given as TRBD1 or TRBD2 (5 bases each). Germline V gives CDR1 KGHSH, CDR2 LQKENI. The CDR3 contains 14 residues. V shed 3 bases and J shed 5 bases, with 12 bases lying between them. In nucleotides, the CDR3 is TGTGCCAGCTCACCGGGGGTAGCAAAAGATACGCAGTATTTT. This gives the protein CASSPGVAKDTQYF.

This rearrangement joins TRBV7-9 to TRBJ1-1; 11 nucleotides align to TRBD1. The CDR3 loop spans 16 amino acids. Trimming took 4 bases from V and 5 from J; bases not matched to a gene: 9. The germline CDR1 and CDR2 sequences are SEHNR and FQNEAQ (reference sequence). The CDR3 is CASSYSPGQGGTEAFF. CDR3 DNA sequence: TGTGCCAGCAGCTACTCCCCGGGACAGGGGGGAACTGAAGCTTTCTTT. The full variable domain, rest sourced from reference TRBV7-9 and TRBJ1-1, is DTGVSQNPRHKITKRGQNVTFRCDPISEHNRLYWYRQTLGQGPEFLTYFQNEAQLEKSRLLSDRFSAERPKGSFSTLEIQRTEQGDSAMYLCASSYSPGQGGTEAFFGQGTRLTVV.

The chain recombines TRBV29-1 with TRBJ2-3, with TRBD1 identical over 8 bases. The CDR3 contains 13 residues. V was pared by 7 bases and J by 5 bases, with 8 bases of the junction left unmatched. The germline gives CDR1 SQVTM, CDR2 ANQGSEA. CDR3 in amino acids: CSAHRGWGDTQYF. CDR3 bases: TGCAGCGCCCACAGGGGGTGGGGAGATACGCAGTATTTT.